The T cell receptor beta chain described here comes from a study of radiation and T cells in renal cell carcinoma. Study outcomes and limitations: Baseline intratumoral clonotype presence is unknown without pretreatment biopsies.

As to time point: blood 4 weeks post-SBRT, at nephrectomy. Treatment indicated: 15 Gy SBRT to primary tumor, nephrectomy 4 weeks later. This renal cell carcinoma was of the clear cell type. Produced via immunoSEQ multiplex PCR; TCRdb's table is partial and in-frame only. In the table there are just over 95,000 clones, approximately 80% of which are singletons. As concerns this clone: Its antigen remains unknown.

CDR1 is ENHRY, CDR2 SYGVKD, per germline. V gave up 3 bases and J gave up 0 bases; unmatched junction bases: 2. The CDR3 contains 15 residues. This sequence joins TRBV10-3 and TRBJ1-1; 9 bases match TRBD1. Sequences were derived from blood, sampled from a patient whose treatment included radiotherapy and nephrectomy. The receptor was isolated from a man aged 60 to 69 with renal cell carcinoma. CDR3 amino acids: CAISDRDRVNTEAFF. In DNA form, the CDR3 reads TGTGCCATCAGTGACCGGGACAGGGTGAACACTGAAGCTTTCTTT.